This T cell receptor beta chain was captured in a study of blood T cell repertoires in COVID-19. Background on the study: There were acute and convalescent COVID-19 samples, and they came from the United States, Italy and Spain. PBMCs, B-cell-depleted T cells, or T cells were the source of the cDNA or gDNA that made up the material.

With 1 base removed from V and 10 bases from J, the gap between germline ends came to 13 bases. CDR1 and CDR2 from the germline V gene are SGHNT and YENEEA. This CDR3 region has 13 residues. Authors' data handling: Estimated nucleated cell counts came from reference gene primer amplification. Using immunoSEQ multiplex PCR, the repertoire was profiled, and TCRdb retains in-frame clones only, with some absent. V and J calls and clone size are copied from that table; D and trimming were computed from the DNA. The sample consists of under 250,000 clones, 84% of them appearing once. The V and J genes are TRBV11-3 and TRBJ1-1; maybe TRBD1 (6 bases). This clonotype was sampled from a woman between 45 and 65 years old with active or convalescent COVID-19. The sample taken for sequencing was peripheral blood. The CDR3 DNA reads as TGTGCCAGCAGCTTAGGTGGACAGAGCGTAGCTTTCTTT. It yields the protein CASSLGGQSVAFF.